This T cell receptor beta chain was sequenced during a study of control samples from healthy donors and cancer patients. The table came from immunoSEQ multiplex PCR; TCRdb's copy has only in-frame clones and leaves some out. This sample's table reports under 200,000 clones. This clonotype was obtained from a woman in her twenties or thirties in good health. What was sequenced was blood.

The CDR3 loop is CASSLMLDKYTEAFF. The CDR3 bases are TGTGCCAGCAGCTTAATGTTAGACAAATACACTGAAGCTTTCTTT. This chain uses TRBV7-9 with TRBJ1-1, with D uncertain. The V end was cut by 2 bases, the J end by 3 bases, with 13 bases between. CDR1 is SEHNR and CDR2 is FQNEAQ in the germline V gene (reference sequence). The CDR3 has 15 residues.